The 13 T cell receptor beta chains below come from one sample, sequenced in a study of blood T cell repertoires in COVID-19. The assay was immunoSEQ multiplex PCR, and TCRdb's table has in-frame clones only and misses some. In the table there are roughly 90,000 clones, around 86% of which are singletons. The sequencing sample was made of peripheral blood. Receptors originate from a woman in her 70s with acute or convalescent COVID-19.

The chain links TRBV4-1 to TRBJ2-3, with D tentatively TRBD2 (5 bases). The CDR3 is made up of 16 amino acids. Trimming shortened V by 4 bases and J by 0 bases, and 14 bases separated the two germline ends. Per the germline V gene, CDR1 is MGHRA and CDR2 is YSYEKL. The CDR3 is CASSRSDLGSTDTQYF. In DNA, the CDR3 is TGCGCCAGCAGCCGATCGGACTTGGGCAGCACAGATACGCAGTATTTT.

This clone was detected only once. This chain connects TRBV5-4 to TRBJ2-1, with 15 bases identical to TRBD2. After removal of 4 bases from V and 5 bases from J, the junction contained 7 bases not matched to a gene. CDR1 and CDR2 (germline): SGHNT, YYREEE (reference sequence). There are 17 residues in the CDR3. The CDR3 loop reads CASSGTGTSGGNNEQFF. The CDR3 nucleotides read TGTGCCAGCAGCGGGACCGGGACTAGCGGGGGGAACAATGAGCAGTTCTTC.

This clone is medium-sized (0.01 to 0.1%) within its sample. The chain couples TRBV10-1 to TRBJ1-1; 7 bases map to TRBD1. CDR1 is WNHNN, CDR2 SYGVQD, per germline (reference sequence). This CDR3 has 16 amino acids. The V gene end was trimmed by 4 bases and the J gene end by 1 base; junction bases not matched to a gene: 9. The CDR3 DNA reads TGCGCCAGCAGTGTTGGCCGCCGGGACAGGAACACTGAAGCTTTCTTT. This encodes CASSVGRRDRNTEAFF.

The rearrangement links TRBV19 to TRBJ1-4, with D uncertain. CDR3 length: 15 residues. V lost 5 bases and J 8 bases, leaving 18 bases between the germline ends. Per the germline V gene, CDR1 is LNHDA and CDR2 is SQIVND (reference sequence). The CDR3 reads CASSASGGRREKLFF. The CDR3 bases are TGTGCCAGTAGTGCCTCCGGTGGGAGGAGGGAAAAACTGTTTTTT.

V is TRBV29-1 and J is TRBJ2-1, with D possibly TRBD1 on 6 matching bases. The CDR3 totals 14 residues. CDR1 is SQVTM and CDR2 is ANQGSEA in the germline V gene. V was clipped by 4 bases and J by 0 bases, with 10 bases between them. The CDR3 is CSVVEDSSYNEQFF. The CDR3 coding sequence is TGCAGCGTTGTTGAGGACAGCTCCTACAATGAGCAGTTCTTC.

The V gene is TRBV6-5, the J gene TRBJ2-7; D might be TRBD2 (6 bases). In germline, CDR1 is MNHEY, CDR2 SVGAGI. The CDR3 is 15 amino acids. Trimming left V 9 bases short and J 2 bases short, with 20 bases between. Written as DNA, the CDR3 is TGTGCCAGTATTACTTTGCGGGACGGCCCCTACGAGCAGTACTTC. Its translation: CASITLRDGPYEQYF.

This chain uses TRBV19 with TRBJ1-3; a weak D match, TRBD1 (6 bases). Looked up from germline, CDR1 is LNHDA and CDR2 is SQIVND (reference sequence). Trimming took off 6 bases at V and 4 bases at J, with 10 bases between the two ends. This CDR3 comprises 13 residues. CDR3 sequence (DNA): TGTGCCAGTAGCCAGGGGCTGGGAAACACCATATATTTT. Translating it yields CASSQGLGNTIYF.

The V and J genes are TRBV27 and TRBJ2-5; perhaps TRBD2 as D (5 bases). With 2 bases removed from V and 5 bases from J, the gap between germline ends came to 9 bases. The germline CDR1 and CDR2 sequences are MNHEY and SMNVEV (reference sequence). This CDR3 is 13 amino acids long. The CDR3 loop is CASSLRREETQYF. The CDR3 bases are TGTGCCAGCAGTTTACGTAGGGAGGAGACCCAGTACTTC.

For the CDR3, the DNA is TGTGCCAGCTCACCGACAGGGGGATATCAGCCCCAGCATTTT. The encoded protein is CASSPTGGYQPQHF. The chain uses TRBV18 and TRBJ1-5, with 9 bases aligning to TRBD1. Germline V gives CDR1 KGHSH, CDR2 LQKENI. The CDR3 spans 14 residues. V lost 3 bases, J lost 5 bases, and 2 bases stayed unmatched.

The CDR3 region has the DNA TGTGCCTGGACTACAGGGCTTGATTCACCCCTCCACTTT. It codes for CAWTTGLDSPLHF. This rearrangement joins TRBV30 to TRBJ1-6; D is perhaps TRBD1 (6 bases). Germline CDR1 and CDR2: GTSNPN and SVGIG (reference sequence). Trimming took 4 bases from V and 8 from J, leaving 12 bases between them. The CDR3 covers 13 residues.

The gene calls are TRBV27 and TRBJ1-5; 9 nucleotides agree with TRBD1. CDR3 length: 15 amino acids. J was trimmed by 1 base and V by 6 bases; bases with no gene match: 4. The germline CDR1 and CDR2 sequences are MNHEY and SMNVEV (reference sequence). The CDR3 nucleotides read TGTGCCAGCAGACAGGGGGCTGCAAGCAATCAGCCCCAGCATTTT. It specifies CASRQGAASNQPQHF.

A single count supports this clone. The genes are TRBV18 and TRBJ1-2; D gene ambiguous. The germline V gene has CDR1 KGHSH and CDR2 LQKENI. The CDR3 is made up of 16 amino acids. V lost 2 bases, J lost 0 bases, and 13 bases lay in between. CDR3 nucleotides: TGTGCCAGCTCACCAGAAGGTACAGCCGCTAACTATGGCTACACCTTC. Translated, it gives CASSPEGTAANYGYTF.

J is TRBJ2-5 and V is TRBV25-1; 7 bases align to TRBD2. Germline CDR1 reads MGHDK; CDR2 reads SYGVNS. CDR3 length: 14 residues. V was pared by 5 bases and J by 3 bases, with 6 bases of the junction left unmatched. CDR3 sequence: CASSSRDYEETQYF. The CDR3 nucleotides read TGTGCCAGCAGTTCGCGGGACTACGAAGAGACCCAGTACTTC.